This T cell receptor (beta chain) was sequenced during a study of human T cells and chemical hapten exposure (dated by TCRdb to the early 2020s). Describing the broader study: For sensitization, 2% DPC in acetone was applied to a 2 cm by 2 cm area of upper inner arm skin. Patients additionally received weekly therapeutic DPC doses to the scalp throughout the approximately 24-week study period. The study tracked peripheral blood TCR repertoire changes in vivo during primary and secondary sensitization to the hapten diphenylcyclopropenone (DPC) in alopecia patients. Around 30 alopecia patients provided blood for TCR sequencing at one to four time points (pre-sensitization, 2, 6 and 24 weeks). Libraries were pooled for sequencing, and per-sample TCR yields varied mainly because of small differences in library volumes within the pool. The patient cohort, mostly female, included alopecia areata with under or over 50% scalp involvement, alopecia totalis and alopecia universalis. Patch testing was performed on the upper back with Finn chambers containing 0.01% DPC, and the patch tests were scored after 6 days according to International Contact Dermatitis Research Group standards. Patient blood was sampled pre-sensitization (week 0) and at 2, 6 and about 24 weeks after DPC sensitization.

Interpreted using the paper, the time point label stands for: patch test 1, 2 weeks after DPC sensitization. According to the study, the label for this sample's treatment or condition signals: therapeutic diphenylcyclopropenone sensitization with weekly scalp DPC. Blood at each patch-test visit was drawn before the patch test was applied. Patients were considered eligible if aged 18 to 70, diagnosed with alopecia and deemed suitable for DPC therapy, and patients were excluded if pregnant. Total RNA was extracted from unfractionated whole blood collected in Tempus Blood RNA tubes. The full study reports these points: Because every patient had alopecia, a presumed autoimmune disease, the patients' immune response might differ from that of healthy individuals. Repeated subsampling changed both the strength of the expansion versus patch-test correlation and the threshold at which that correlation became significant. The number of PT1 expanded TCRs positively correlated with patch test score, significant at thresholds 8, 16 and 32 but not 4. Significantly more large CDR3 similarity clusters were formed by expanded TCRs than by pre-sensitization or healthy control sets, consistent with antigen-driven responses. No change with DPC sensitization was found in the number of TCRs above 1 in 1000 frequency, and no evidence of global repertoire structure alterations was found.

V loses 7 bases, J loses 2 bases, and the germline ends lie 9 bases apart. Including the terminal cysteine and valine, the CDR3 comprises 12 residues. The DNA shown is the 36-base CDR3, in frame from base 1. From a lookup of the germline V gene, CDR1 and CDR2 are SNHLY and FYNNEI. Turning to this clonotype: Its antigen is unknown. The sample holds no much larger clone one base away, and base qualities are not on file.

To prepare the library, RACE was applied. TCRdb shows the sequencer as NextSeq 500. Library preparation attached unique molecular identifiers to individual cDNA molecules for quantitative, reproducible TCR counting. Each blood RNA sample was used to sequence both TCR alpha and TCR beta chains. Concerning the study's data processing: Samples had a median of about 96,000 TCRs, with a range from roughly 20,000 to 690,600. The Decombinator software suite was used to annotate V, J and CDR3 in the TCR reads. Every sample was subsampled to the same number of TCRs (28,000) for the PS versus PT1 abundance plots. Expanded TCRs were defined as absent before sensitization and observed at least eight times at the 2-week time point. TCRdb applied fastp at Q25 and MiXCR to the public reads, then kept only in-frame beta chains. Each CDR3 protein appears once, grouped with its most common genes and DNA. These V and J calls are TCRdb output, not the study's own analysis. The sample yields 84,000 or so distinct CDR3 sequences; about 10% were counted once. The ten largest clones capture less than 2.5% of the sample.

The TCR sequence derives from a man between 35 and 55 years old with alopecia areata. Some clones in this sample may be carry-over from other donors' samples. This chain is built from TRBV2 and TRBJ2-7, with TRBD1 as a weak D call on 6 bases. The sequenced sample was whole blood, obtained in connection with sensitization to the hapten diphenylcyclopropenone (DPC). The nucleotide sequence is TGTGCCAGCACGAGGACAGCCTACGAGCAGTACGTC. The encoded protein is CASTRTAYEQYV.